A single sample is the source of the 4 T cell receptor beta chains below, sequenced in a study of Tregs in tolerant kidney transplant recipients. Their target antigens are unknown. Recipient PBMCs carried a CFSE label and met irradiated graft donor PBMCs for less than 7 days before FACS sorting. The data were produced by immunoSEQ multiplex PCR, yet TCRdb's version contains in-frame clones alone and is incomplete. This table has 15,000 or so clones, about 53% appearing once. The sequenced sample was CD4+ T cells from blood cultured with allogeneic cells, obtained before the transplant. Every receptor here comes from a human patient who received a combined kidney and bone marrow transplant.

Only a few counts were recorded for this clone. The rearrangement links TRBV5-1 to TRBJ2-3, with a tentative D call TRBD1 (5 bases). The CDR3 is 15 residues long. Germline V gene sequence: CDR1 SGHRS, CDR2 YFSETQ. V lost 4 bases to trimming and J lost 4 bases, with 16 bases between them. As DNA, the CDR3 is TGCGCCAGCAGCGACTCCCAGGGAATATCAGATACGCAGTATTTT. It translates to CASSDSQGISDTQYF.

The J gene is TRBJ2-1, the V gene TRBV7-8; tentatively, D is TRBD2 (7 bases). The CDR3 loop spans 17 amino acids. The V gene's germline CDR1 is SGHVS and CDR2 FQNEAQ. V was shortened by 6 bases and J by 2 bases, with 20 bases between the two germline ends. This chain's CDR3 is CASSPAGGPMAYNEQFF. The CDR3 nucleotides are TGTGCCAGCAGTCCCGCCGGGGGGCCCATGGCCTACAATGAGCAGTTCTTC.

The table lists this clone with a few counts. V usage is TRBV7-2 and J usage is TRBJ1-2, with D tentatively TRBD1 (6 bases). The CDR3 consists of 16 residues. Germline V gives CDR1 SGHTA, CDR2 FQGNSA. Trimming took 5 bases from V and 5 from J, leaving 21 bases between them. CDR3 sequence: CASSPPGEGRRYGYTF. As DNA, the CDR3 is TGTGCCAGCAGCCCCCCAGGGGAGGGGCGACGATATGGCTACACCTTC.

This chain links TRBV7-2 with TRBJ1-1; 8 positions agree with TRBD1. Germline values: CDR1 SGHTA, CDR2 FQGNSA. Germline trimming cut 5 bases from V and 5 bases from J; bases unmatched to any gene: 16. The CDR3 runs 17 residues. The CDR3 loop reads CASSITSGGVVRTEAFF. The CDR3 DNA sequence: TGTGCCAGCAGCATAACGTCAGGGGGCGTCGTTCGGACTGAAGCTTTCTTT.